The T cell receptor (beta chain) under discussion was sequenced for a study of T-cell memory formation after mild COVID-19. Overall study context: Largely, TCR clusters stayed within a single donor. Whole-study results and caveats: Pre-infection memory held some responding clones, suggesting pre-existing cross-reactive T cells responded. Of the contracting clones, CD4+ ones lay mainly in CM and EM, and CD8+ ones in EMRA.

Turning to this clonotype: Its antigen is unknown.

It was 5'RACE with constant-segment primers that produced the TCR alpha and TCR beta cDNA libraries, which carried sample barcodes and UMIs. MiXCR, run by TCRdb on the 5' RACE reads, gives a single entry per CDR3 protein. The table has around 430,000 distinct CDR3 sequences, about 16% seen once. This TCR was sampled from a man aged 18 to 29 who had mild COVID-19 (a few samples of this study predate the infection). Cell type and time point are not known. Source material: PBMCs or a T cell subset sorted from them (not recorded which).

CDR3 bases: TGCAGTGCTGTTCGACAGGGAAACAAAAACATTCAGTACTTC. It is translated as CSAVRQGNKNIQYF. The rearrangement uses TRBV20-1 and TRBJ2-4; 7 nucleotides line up with TRBD1. Germline loops: CDR1 DFQATT, CDR2 SNEGSKA (reference sequence). The CDR3 covers 14 residues. After removal of 5 bases from V and 3 bases from J, the junction contained 7 bases not matched to a gene.